Listed below are T cell receptor beta chains from one sample, sequenced in a study of blood T cell repertoires in COVID-19. The protocol was immunoSEQ multiplex PCR, while the TCRdb copy is restricted to in-frame clones and leaves out a portion. The sample has 250,000 or so clones; 80% to 90% are singletons. Sequencing was performed on PBMCs or T cells enriched from blood (not recorded which). Receptors were obtained from a woman aged 50 to 60 who had been exposed to COVID-19. CDR3s include the opening cysteine and the closing phenylalanine or tryptophan.

j_call v_call cdr3_aa
TRBJ1-1 TRBV9 CASSQVGGMRTEAFF
TRBJ1-2 TRBV29-1 CSVGDRALGGYTF
TRBJ2-3 TRBV11-3 CASSPRTSGGPTDTQYF
TRBJ2-5 TRBV9 CASSPNWGQRQETQYF
TRBJ2-1 TRBV28 CASSSRSPSLYFF
TRBJ2-7 TRBV9 CASSVGGGNDEQYF
TRBJ2-1 TRBV10-3 CAISFGLAGQEQFF
TRBJ1-2 TRBV7-2 CASRVGANYGYTF
TRBJ1-2 TRBV5-4 CASRSTGTNYGYTF
TRBJ1-1 TRBV14 CASSLGGLVTEAFF
TRBJ1-2 TRBV27 CASSYTGNSYDYTF
TRBJ2-5 TRBV7-7 CASSLTGGVVETQYF
TRBJ1-2 TRBV7-2 CASSFRGGYYGYTF
TRBJ1-5 TRBV6-5 CASRAQGNQPQHF
TRBJ2-1 TRBV9 CASSVDSGGFNEQFF
TRBJ1-1 TRBV7-3 CASSPLGGDTEAFF
TRBJ2-7 TRBV6-4 CASSRGERSYEQYF
TRBJ2-7 TRBV21-1 CASSLGQGAYEQYF
TRBJ2-3 TRBV18 CASSSIWGGTDTQYF
TRBJ1-1 TRBV6-5 CASSLGPTEAFF
TRBJ2-6 TRBV7-2 CASSRGTSGANVLTF
TRBJ1-2 TRBV4-3 CASSQNRGSGYTF
TRBJ1-2 TRBV7-2 CASSLRDATGGIWGYTF
TRBJ2-1 TRBV6-5 CASIGSGGFYNEQFF
TRBJ1-2 TRBV7-9 CASSPIQGQGASSSYGYTF
TRBJ1-3 TRBV7-9 CASSLVSSGNTIYF